These 4 T cell receptor beta chains were all obtained from the same sample, sequenced in a study of blood T cell repertoires in COVID-19. Libraries were prepared by immunoSEQ multiplex PCR; TCRdb keeps only in-frame clonotypes and omits some of them. Of 100,000 or so clones listed, 85% to 90% are singletons. Sequencing used peripheral blood. The receptors were sampled from an elderly woman with acute or convalescent COVID-19.

The J gene is TRBJ2-7, the V gene TRBV5-1; D not certain. V dropped 3 bases and J dropped 3 bases, with 4 bases sitting between them. CDR1 is SGHRS, CDR2 YFSETQ, per germline. CDR3 length: 11 amino acids. The CDR3 here is CASSSNYEQYF. The DNA of the CDR3 is TGCGCCAGCAGCTCTAACTACGAGCAGTACTTC.

V usage is TRBV11-3 and J usage is TRBJ2-5; no reliable D call. The CDR3 is made up of 13 amino acids. The V gene lost 0 bases and the J gene lost 3 bases, with 5 bases spanning the gap. CDR1 is SGHNT and CDR2 is YENEEA in the germline V gene. CDR3 amino acids: CASSLEREETQYF. The CDR3 DNA reads as TGTGCCAGCAGCTTAGAACGCGAAGAGACCCAGTACTTC. The entire variable domain, with the rest obtained from reference TRBV11-3 and TRBJ2-5, is as follows: EAGVVQSPRYKIIEKKQPVAFWCNPISGHNTLYWYLQNLGQGPELLIRYENEEAVDDSQLPKDRFSAERLKGVDSTLKIQPAELGDSAVYLCASSLEREETQYFGPGTRLLVL.

J is TRBJ2-4 and V is TRBV3-1 (or the pseudogene TRBV3-2); TRBD1 aligns across 7 bases. The V and J ends lost 2 bases and 8 bases, in that order; junction bases with no gene match: 0. Germline CDR1 and CDR2: LGHDT and YNNKEL (reference sequence). This CDR3 contains 12 residues. The CDR3 nucleotides are TGTGCCAGCAGCCAAAGGGGGCACATTCAGTACTTC. This translates into CASSQRGHIQYF.

The chain links TRBV24-1 to TRBJ2-3; 7 bases align to TRBD1. Germline trimming cut 5 bases from V and 4 bases from J; bases unmatched to any gene: 5. The CDR3 runs to 14 residues. CDR1 and CDR2 (germline): KGHDR, SFDVKD. CDR3: CATSGQGSSDTQYF. DNA for the CDR3: TGTGCCACCAGTGGACAGGGTTCTTCAGATACGCAGTATTTT.